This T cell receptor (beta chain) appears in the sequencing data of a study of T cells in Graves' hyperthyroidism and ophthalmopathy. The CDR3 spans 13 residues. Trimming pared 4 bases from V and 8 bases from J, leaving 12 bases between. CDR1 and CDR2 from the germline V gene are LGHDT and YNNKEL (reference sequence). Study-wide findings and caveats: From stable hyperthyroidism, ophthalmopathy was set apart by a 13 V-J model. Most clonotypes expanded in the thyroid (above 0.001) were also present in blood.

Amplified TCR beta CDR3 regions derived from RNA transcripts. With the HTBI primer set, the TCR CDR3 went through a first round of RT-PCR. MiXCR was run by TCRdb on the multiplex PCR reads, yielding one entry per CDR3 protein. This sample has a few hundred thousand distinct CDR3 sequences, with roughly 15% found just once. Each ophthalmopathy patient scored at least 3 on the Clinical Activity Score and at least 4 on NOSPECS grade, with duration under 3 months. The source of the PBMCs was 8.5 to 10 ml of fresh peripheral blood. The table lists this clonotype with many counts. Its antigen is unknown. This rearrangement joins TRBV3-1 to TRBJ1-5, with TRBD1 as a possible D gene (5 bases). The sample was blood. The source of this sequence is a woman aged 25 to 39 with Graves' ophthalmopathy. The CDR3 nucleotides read TGTGCCAGCAGCCCGAGCCTCAGGGAGCCCCAGCATTTT. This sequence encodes CASSPSLREPQHF.